This TCR beta chain emerged from a study of T cell responses to AZD1222 COVID-19 vaccine. Study-wide results and caveats: AZD1222 recipients seropositive at baseline numbered only six or seven. Rises in breadth and depth of Spike-specific TCRs came after two AZD1222 doses. Donor demographics were predominantly white British with a female majority; clonal diversity may be underestimated.

With respect to this clone: Its antigen is unknown.

Libraries were prepared by immunoSEQ multiplex PCR; TCRdb keeps only in-frame clonotypes and omits some of them. The sample carries tens of thousands of clones, around 89% recorded once. V lost 2 bases, J lost 7 bases, and 14 bases lay in between. The CDR3 spans 14 residues. Germline CDR1 and CDR2: ENHRY and SYGVKD. The source of this sequence is an adult in good health. Sequences were derived from peripheral blood, sampled on day 0 of AZD1222 vaccination. The rearrangement links TRBV10-3 to TRBJ1-2; TRBD1 is a possible D gene (5 bases). CDR3 in amino acids: CAISEQGRDGGYTF. The CDR3 DNA is TGTGCCATCAGTGAGCAGGGAAGGGACGGTGGCTACACCTTC.